One and the same sample provided the 3 T cell receptor beta chains below, sequenced in a study of blood T cell repertoires in COVID-19. Repertoires were generated with immunoSEQ multiplex PCR, while TCRdb's copy carries only in-frame clones and drops some. The data show about 200,000 clones, around 79% seen once. The sample was peripheral blood. These receptors came from a middle-aged woman with COVID-19, enrolled during active disease.

The rearrangement joins TRBV30 to TRBJ1-1; TRBD1 agrees at 7 bases. V lost 2 bases, J lost 5 bases, and 5 bases stayed unmatched. Per germline, CDR1 GTSNPN and CDR2 SVGIG (reference sequence). The CDR3 spans 13 residues. The CDR3 sequence: CAWSPQGVTEAFF. CDR3 coding DNA: TGTGCCTGGAGTCCGCAGGGGGTGACTGAAGCTTTCTTT.

The chain employs TRBV3-1 (or the pseudogene TRBV3-2) and TRBJ2-4, with TRBD2 matching 7 bases. The CDR3 loop spans 15 amino acids. Per germline, CDR1 LGHDT and CDR2 YNNKEL (reference sequence). The junction had 7 bases not matched to a gene; V was cut back by 1 base and J by 7 bases. This CDR3 reads CASSQVGTSVNIQYF. For the CDR3, the DNA is TGTGCCAGCAGCCAAGTTGGAACTAGCGTGAACATTCAGTACTTC.

This clone was seen a few times. The gene calls are TRBV5-1 and TRBJ1-1; no reliable D call. The V end lost 3 bases, the J end lost 1 base, and 7 bases lay between the germline ends. The germline V gene has CDR1 SGHRS and CDR2 YFSETQ. The CDR3 loop spans 13 amino acids. The CDR3 sequence is CASSSYSNTEAFF. In DNA, the CDR3 is TGCGCCAGCAGCTCGTACTCGAACACTGAAGCTTTCTTT.